These 16 T cell receptor beta chains originate from one sample sequenced in a study of PD-L1 blockade in urothelial cancer. Generated by immunoSEQ multiplex PCR, the TCRdb table keeps only in-frame clones and is missing some. The sample records about 82,000 clones, over 80% being singletons. Material: PBMCs, obtained around atezolizumab (anti-PD-L1) treatment. These receptors all come from a man aged 65 to 85 with urothelial cancer.

The V gene is TRBV2, the J gene TRBJ2-7; D is possibly TRBD2 (5 bases). V dropped 3 bases and J dropped 2 bases, with 11 bases sitting between them. Germline V gene data show CDR1 as SNHLY and CDR2 as FYNNEI. CDR3 length: 14 residues. CDR3 protein: CASSDRVGTYEQYF. The CDR3, as DNA: TGTGCCAGCAGTGATAGGGTCGGGACCTACGAGCAGTACTTC. Filled out from reference TRBV2 and TRBJ2-7, the complete variable domain reads EPEVTQTPSHQVTQMGQEVILRCVPISNHLYFYWYRQILGQKVEFLVSFYNNEISEKSEIFDDQFSVERPDGSNFTLKIRSTKLEDSAMYFCASSDRVGTYEQYFGPGTRLTVT.

The chain is built from TRBV15 and TRBJ2-3, with unresolved D. The germline V gene has CDR1 LNHNV and CDR2 YYDKDF (reference sequence). The ends were cut back, 0 bases at V and 0 bases at J, with 7 bases in the middle. The CDR3 has 15 residues. CDR3 protein: CATSRDVGSTDTQYF. CDR3 DNA sequence: TGTGCCACCAGCAGAGATGTCGGGAGCACAGATACGCAGTATTTT.

The chain recombines TRBV29-1 with TRBJ2-3; D perhaps matches TRBD2 (6 bases). The CDR3 contains 15 residues. From germline, CDR1 is SQVTM and CDR2 ANQGSEA. Deletions cut 6 bases from V and 0 bases from J, with 16 bases between. CDR3 sequence reads: CSVPGSQVSTDTQYF. CDR3 coding DNA: TGCAGCGTGCCCGGGAGCCAGGTGAGCACAGATACGCAGTATTTT.

This chain connects TRBV6-5 to TRBJ2-7; TRBD2 aligns across 13 bases. The germline V gene encodes CDR1 MNHEY and CDR2 SVGAGI. CDR3 length: 15 amino acids. Germline trimming cut 5 bases from V and 2 bases from J; bases unmatched to any gene: 3. The CDR3 nucleotides read TGTGCCAGCAGTGCGACTAGCGGGGGGACCTACGAGCAGTACTTC. It translates to CASSATSGGTYEQYF.

The J gene is TRBJ2-5, the V gene TRBV5-6, with D possibly matching TRBD1 (5 bases). There are 14 residues in the CDR3. Germline V gene data show CDR1 as SGHDT and CDR2 as YYEEEE. V lost 3 bases to trimming and J lost 1 base, with 10 bases between them. CDR3 sequence reads: CASSSWQGQETQYF. CDR3 sequence (DNA): TGTGCCAGCAGCTCGTGGCAGGGCCAAGAGACCCAGTACTTC.

The chain uses TRBV29-1 and TRBJ2-3; D is unresolved. CDR1 and CDR2 from the germline V gene are SQVTM and ANQGSEA. The CDR3 has 11 residues. V was trimmed by 4 bases and J by 11 bases, leaving 13 bases between them. CDR3 in amino acids: CSVVSLDRQYF. In DNA, the CDR3 is TGCAGCGTTGTAAGTCTAGACCGGCAGTATTTT.

V is TRBV5-4 and J is TRBJ2-2, with D possibly matching TRBD1 (6 bases). Germline CDR1 is SGHNT and CDR2 is YYREEE (reference sequence). The V gene lost 1 base and the J gene lost 0 bases, with 7 bases spanning the gap. The CDR3 spans 15 residues. The DNA of the CDR3 is TGTGCCAGCAGCTTGTACAGGGCGAACACCGGGGAGCTGTTTTTT. The encoded protein is CASSLYRANTGELFF.

The V gene is TRBV9, the J gene TRBJ1-1, with a possible D match to TRBD1 (5 bases). The CDR3 has 15 amino acids. The V and J ends lost 3 bases and 9 bases respectively, with 21 bases between them. The germline CDR1 and CDR2 sequences are SGDLS and YYNGEE. The CDR3 reads CASSDQTELGTKAFF. In DNA form, the CDR3 reads TGTGCCAGCAGCGACCAGACAGAGTTGGGTACTAAAGCTTTCTTT.

The J gene is TRBJ2-2, the V gene TRBV7-2; D is undetermined. The ends were cut back, 5 bases at V and 0 bases at J, with 7 bases in the middle. The CDR3 loop spans 14 amino acids. Germline V lookup: CDR1 SGHTA, CDR2 FQGNSA. In DNA, the CDR3 is TGTGCCAGCAGCCGACGGGCGAACACCGGGGAGCTGTTTTTT. Its protein is CASSRRANTGELFF.

The chain combines TRBV7-2 with TRBJ2-5; TRBD2 matches 12 bases. Per germline, CDR1 SGHTA and CDR2 FQGNSA. The CDR3 has 16 residues. Trimming cost V 5 bases and J 1 base; bases outside gene matches: 5. CDR3 region: CASSLLAGGRQETQYF. The CDR3, as DNA: TGTGCCAGCAGCCTCCTAGCGGGGGGGCGCCAAGAGACCCAGTACTTC.

The table lists this clone with a few counts. This chain links TRBV2 with TRBJ1-1, with unresolved D. CDR1 and CDR2 from the germline V gene are SNHLY and FYNNEI. This CDR3 comprises 13 residues. Trimming took off 3 bases at V and 1 base at J, with 6 bases between the two ends. DNA of the CDR3: TGTGCCAGCAGTGAGGAGGGGAACACTGAAGCTTTCTTT. Translating gives CASSEEGNTEAFF.

The chain links TRBV19 to TRBJ1-5; D uncertain. Germline CDR1 is LNHDA and CDR2 is SQIVND (reference sequence). Trimming took off 5 bases at V and 0 bases at J, with 14 bases between the two ends. CDR3 length: 16 amino acids. This chain's CDR3 is CASSPPVRNSNQPQHF. CDR3 sequence (DNA): TGTGCCAGTAGTCCCCCGGTGAGGAATAGCAATCAGCCCCAGCATTTT.

The chain links TRBV6-6 to TRBJ2-7; 10 nucleotides line up with TRBD1. V lost 6 bases to trimming and J lost 3 bases; unmatched junction nucleotides: 8. This CDR3 comprises 15 residues. The germline V gene encodes CDR1 MNHNY and CDR2 SVGAGI (reference sequence). CDR3 bases: TGTGCCAGCAGCAGAATCCGGGACAGGGGCTACGAGCAGTACTTC. It codes for CASSRIRDRGYEQYF.

This clone was seen many times. The chain is built from TRBV7-9 and TRBJ1-6; no clear D gene. V was clipped by 5 bases and J by 6 bases, with 14 bases between them. The CDR3 is 15 residues long. The germline V gene has CDR1 SEHNR and CDR2 FQNEAQ (reference sequence). The CDR3 DNA follows: TGTGCCAGCAGCCCAGGATCGGTGGCTAATTCACCCCTCCACTTT. This gives the protein CASSPGSVANSPLHF.

The chain employs TRBV6-5 and TRBJ1-1, with D perhaps matching TRBD1 (5 bases). Germline CDR1 MNHEY, CDR2 SVGAGI. The CDR3 runs 14 residues. Trimming shortened V by 2 bases and J by 3 bases, and 10 bases separated the two germline ends. CDR3 amino acids: CASSYRGRDTEAFF. CDR3 coding DNA: TGTGCCAGCAGTTACAGGGGTAGGGACACTGAAGCTTTCTTT.

Concerning this clone: A read error may produce the germline difference seen at one junction end. The chain carries TRBV4-2 and TRBJ2-3, with TRBD1 matching over 7 bases. In germline, CDR1 is LGHNA, CDR2 YNFKEQ. The CDR3 runs 16 residues. CDR3: CASSPRGGYVTDTRYF. CDR3 sequence (DNA): TGTGCCAGCAGCCCCAGAGGGGGCTATGTCACAGATACGCGGTATTTT.